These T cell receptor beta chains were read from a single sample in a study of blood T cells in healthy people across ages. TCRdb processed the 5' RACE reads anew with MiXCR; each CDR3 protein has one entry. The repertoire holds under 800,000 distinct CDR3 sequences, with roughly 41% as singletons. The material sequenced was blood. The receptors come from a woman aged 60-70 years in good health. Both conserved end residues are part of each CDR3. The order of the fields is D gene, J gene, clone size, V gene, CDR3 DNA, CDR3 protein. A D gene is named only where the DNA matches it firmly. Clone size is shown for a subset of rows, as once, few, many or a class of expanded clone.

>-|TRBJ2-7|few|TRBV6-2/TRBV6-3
TGTGCCAGCAGTTACGAGGACTTTTACGAGCAGTACTTC
CASSYEDFYEQYF
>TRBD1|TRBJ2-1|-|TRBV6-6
TGTGCCAGCAGTTACCTCGGACAGGGAGTGGGTGAGCAGTTCTTC
CASSYLGQGVGEQFF
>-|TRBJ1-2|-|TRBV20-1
TGCAGTGCTGGCCTAGACAGGAACTATGGCTACACCTTC
CSAGLDRNYGYTF
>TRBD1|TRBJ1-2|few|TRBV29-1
TGCAGCGTGGGGGGGACAGGCCTTAACTATGGCTACACCTTC
CSVGGTGLNYGYTF
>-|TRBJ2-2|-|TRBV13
TGTGCCAGCAGCTTATTACAGGGAAACACCGGGGAGCTGTTTTTT
CASSLLQGNTGELFF
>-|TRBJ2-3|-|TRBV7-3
TGTGCCAGCAGCTTAGGGGTTACGCGTCTCACAGATACGCAGTATTTT
CASSLGVTRLTDTQYF
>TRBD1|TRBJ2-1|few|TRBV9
TGTGCCAGCAGCGTAGAGGGACAGGGGGCGCCCAGGGAGCAGTTCTTC
CASSVEGQGAPREQFF
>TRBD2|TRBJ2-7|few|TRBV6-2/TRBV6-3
TGTGCCAGCAGTACCGCTAGCGGGGGGCGGCCCTACGAGCAGTACTTC
CASSTASGGRPYEQYF
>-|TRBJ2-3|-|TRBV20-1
TGCAGTGCTACTCGACTAGTAGGCACAGATACGCAGTATTTT
CSATRLVGTDTQYF
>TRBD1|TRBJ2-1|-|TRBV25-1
TGTGCCAGCAGTGGGACAGGGTTAGGCTACAATGAGCAGTTCTTC
CASSGTGLGYNEQFF
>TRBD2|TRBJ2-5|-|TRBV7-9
TGTGCCAGCAGCCGGGGGGGCGAAGAGACCCAGTACTTC
CASSRGGEETQYF
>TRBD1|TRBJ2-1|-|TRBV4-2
TGTGCCAGCAGCAACTTGGGACAGGGAGACTCCTACAATGAGCAGTTCTTC
CASSNLGQGDSYNEQFF
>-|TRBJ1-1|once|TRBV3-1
TGTGCCAGCAGCCAACAGGGTTATCGAGGGACTGAAGCTTTCTTT
CASSQQGYRGTEAFF
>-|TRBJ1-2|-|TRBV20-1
TGCAGTGCAATACAAACCACGGACAGTAACTATGGCTACACCTTC
CSAIQTTDSNYGYTF
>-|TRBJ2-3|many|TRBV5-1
TGCGCCAGCAGCTTGGAGGCCGCAGATACGCAGTATTTT
CASSLEAADTQYF
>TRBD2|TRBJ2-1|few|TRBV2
TGTGCCAGTGGACTAGCGGGAGACAAGTTCTTC
CASGLAGDKFF
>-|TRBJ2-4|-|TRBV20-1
TGCAGTGCTAGAGGAAGATTAGCCAAAAACATTCAGTACTTC
CSARGRLAKNIQYF
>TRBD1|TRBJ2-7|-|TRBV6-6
TGTGCCAGCAGTTACTCGATTGGGCAGGGGGCGTCTCGGAACGAGCAGTACTTC
CASSYSIGQGASRNEQYF
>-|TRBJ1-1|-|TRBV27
TGTGCCAGCAGTTTGGCCGGTATGGGGGTGTCAGCTTTCTTT
CASSLAGMGVSAFF
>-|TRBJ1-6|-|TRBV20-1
TGCAGTGCTAGTTCAGGGGTTTTAGCCCTCCACTTT
CSASSGVLALHF
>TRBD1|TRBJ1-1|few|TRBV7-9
TGTGCCAGCAGTTACCCACAGGGGGGGACTGAAGCTTTCTTT
CASSYPQGGTEAFF
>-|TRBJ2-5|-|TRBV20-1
TGCAGTGCTAGAGATGCTGGGCGGCAGTACTTC
CSARDAGRQYF
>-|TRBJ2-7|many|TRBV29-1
TGCAGCGTTGTCTCAGGACAGACCTACGAGCAGTACTTC
CSVVSGQTYEQYF
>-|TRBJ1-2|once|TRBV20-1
TGCAGTGCTAGCGAGCGGGGCTACACCTTC
CSASERGYTF
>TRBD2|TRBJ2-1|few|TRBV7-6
TGTGCCAGCAGCCCTACGGGAGGGTCGGGTTACAATGAGCAGTTCTTC
CASSPTGGSGYNEQFF
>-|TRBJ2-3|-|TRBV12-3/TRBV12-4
TGTGCCAGCAGTTTAAAGGGGGGAGATACGCAGTATTTT
CASSLKGGDTQYF
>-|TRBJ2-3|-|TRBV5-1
TGCGCCAGTGCCCTGGAAGGAGATACGCAGTATTTT
CASALEGDTQYF
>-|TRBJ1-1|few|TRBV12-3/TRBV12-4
TGTGCCAGCAGTGCTGGACAGCTGAACACTGAAGCTTTCTTT
CASSAGQLNTEAFF
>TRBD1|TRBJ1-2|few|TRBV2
TGTGGGCCTATGGAGGGGGCTAGCTATGGCTACACCTTC
CGPMEGASYGYTF
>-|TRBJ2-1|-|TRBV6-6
TGTGCCAGCAGTTACGGGCAAGAGACCCAGTTCTTC
CASSYGQETQFF
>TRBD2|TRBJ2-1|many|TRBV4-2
TGTGCCAGCAGCCAAGGACTAGCGGGGATATACAATGAGCAGTTCTTC
CASSQGLAGIYNEQFF
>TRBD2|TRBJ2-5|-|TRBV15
TGTGCCACCAGCAGAGCTAAAGCGACTAGCGGGAGAGATGGAGAGACCCAGTACTTC
CATSRAKATSGRDGETQYF
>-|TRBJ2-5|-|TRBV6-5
TGTGCCAGCAGTTACTCGAGTTTGGAAAGGGGGAGAGAGACCCAGTACTTC
CASSYSSLERGRETQYF
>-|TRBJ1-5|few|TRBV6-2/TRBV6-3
TGTGCCAGCAGTTACCAACCCAATCAGCCCCAGCATTTT
CASSYQPNQPQHF
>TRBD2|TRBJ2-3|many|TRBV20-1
TGCAGTGCTAGTCGGCGGGAGGGCAGCACAGATACGCAGTATTTT
CSASRREGSTDTQYF